The clone carrying this T cell receptor beta chain was detected only a few times. Its target is unknown. A clone one base away is much larger, so this may be a read error. The genes are named according to mouse. The read ends 4 residues early relative to the CDR3; the germline J gene fills the gap. The sample is drawn from a study of CD8+ T cells in alopecia areata. Study overall: Grafted skin came from C3H/HeJ donors with spontaneous alopecia (roughly 6-13 months old) and was placed on approximately 6-10-week-old female C3H/HeJ mice. Regarding the study as a whole: It was lesional scalp, especially alopecia totalis/universalis, that showed higher clonality than normal scalp. Scalp data also include sequences from resident alphabeta T cells of normal skin. Patients shared TCRs less clearly than mice did, possibly owing to HLA.

Pooled cells of cutaneous lymph node origin were sorted on CD4, CD8alpha, NKG2D, NKG2ACE and other markers. The CDR3 runs to 13 residues. The germline V gene has CDR1 LGHNA and CDR2 YNLKQL (reference sequence). cDNA reverse transcribed from extracted RNA served as the sequencing template. TCRdb's copy holds only in-frame clones and misses some; the assay was immunoSEQ multiplex PCR. The repertoire consists of approximately 280,000 clones, none detected only once. Sequenced input: CD4+ T cells sorted from a lymph node. The chain uses TRBV5 and TRBJ2-5; possible D gene TRBD1, 6 bases. The sequence was obtained from a C3H/HeJ mouse with alopecia areata. For the strain, the MHC haplotype given is H2-k. Incomplete CDR3 DNA: TGTGCCAGCAGCCTCGGACAGAAAGAC. Protein: CASSLGQKD. The whole CDR3 sequence reads CASSLGQKDTQYF.